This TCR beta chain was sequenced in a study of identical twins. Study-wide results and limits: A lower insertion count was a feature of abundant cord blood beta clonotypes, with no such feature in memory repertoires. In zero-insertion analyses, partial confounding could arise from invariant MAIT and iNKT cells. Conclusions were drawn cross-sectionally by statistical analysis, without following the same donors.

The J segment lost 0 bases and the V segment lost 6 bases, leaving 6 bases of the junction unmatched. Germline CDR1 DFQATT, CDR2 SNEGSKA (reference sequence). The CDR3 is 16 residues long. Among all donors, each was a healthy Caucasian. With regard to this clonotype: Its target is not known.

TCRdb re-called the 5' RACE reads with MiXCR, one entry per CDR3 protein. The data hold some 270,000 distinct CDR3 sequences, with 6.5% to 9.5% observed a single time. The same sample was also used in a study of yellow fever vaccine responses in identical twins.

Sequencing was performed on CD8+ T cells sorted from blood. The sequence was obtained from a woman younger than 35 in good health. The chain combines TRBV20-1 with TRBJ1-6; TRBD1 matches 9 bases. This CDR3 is CSARDRALSYNSPLHF. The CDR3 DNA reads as TGCAGTGCCAGGGACAGGGCCCTCTCCTATAATTCACCCCTCCACTTT.